The 15 T cell receptor beta chains below all came from one sample that was sequenced in a study of technical replicates of blood from a handful of donors. Libraries were prepared by immunoSEQ multiplex PCR; TCRdb keeps only in-frame clonotypes and omits some of them. The table includes about 88,000 clones, around 92% detected once. Sample: T cells isolated from PBMCs. The origin of the receptors is a human donor in good health.

The chain recombines TRBV27 with TRBJ1-3, with 10 bases lining up with TRBD1. With 5 bases clipped from V and 0 bases from J, the junction kept 10 bases outside the gene matches. The germline V gene has CDR1 MNHEY and CDR2 SMNVEV (reference sequence). The CDR3 runs 18 residues. The DNA of the CDR3 is TGTGCCAGCAGTCCCGAGGGACAGGGGCCGAGCTCTGGAAACACCATATATTTT. It specifies CASSPEGQGPSSGNTIYF.

The chain joins TRBV4-2 to TRBJ1-5; D is perhaps TRBD1 (5 bases). Trimming removed 4 bases at V and 4 bases at J, with 11 bases between. The CDR3 sequence is 14 residues long. CDR1 LGHNA and CDR2 YNFKEQ come from the germline V gene. The CDR3 protein is CASSLTGPNQPQHF. DNA for the CDR3: TGTGCCAGCAGCCTCACAGGTCCTAATCAGCCCCAGCATTTT.

The chain recombines TRBV2 with TRBJ2-1; 12 bases are shared with TRBD1. The ends lost 6 bases at V and 7 bases at J; junction bases unmatched: 7. In germline, CDR1 is SNHLY, CDR2 FYNNEI. CDR3 length: 15 amino acids. CDR3 sequence: CASRDRDRGLNEQFF. CDR3 nucleotides: TGTGCCAGCAGGGACCGGGACAGGGGGCTTAATGAGCAGTTCTTC.

The rearrangement links TRBV4-1 to TRBJ1-3; TRBD1 aligns across 7 bases. V lost 6 bases, J lost 0 bases, and 8 bases stayed unmatched. CDR3 size: 16 residues. The germline CDR1 and CDR2 sequences are MGHRA and YSYEKL. In DNA, the CDR3 is TGCGCCAGCAGACCAGGACAGGCTTACTCTGGAAACACCATATATTTT. Encoded protein: CASRPGQAYSGNTIYF.

This clone showed up just once. V is TRBV7-9 and J is TRBJ2-5; D is unclear. CDR1 and CDR2 from the germline V gene are SEHNR and FQNEAQ (reference sequence). This CDR3 contains 11 residues. The germline V and J ends were trimmed by 6 bases and 2 bases, with 4 bases remaining between them. The DNA of the CDR3 is TGTGCCAGCAGTTCTCAAGAGACCCAGTACTTC. Protein sequence: CASSSQETQYF.

The V and J genes are TRBV5-1 and TRBJ2-2; D remains ambiguous. The V and J ends lost 0 bases and 6 bases respectively, with 6 bases between them. Looked up from germline, CDR1 is SGHRS and CDR2 is YFSETQ. The CDR3 spans 13 residues. The CDR3 coding sequence is TGCGCCAGCAGCTTGGGTGAGGCCGGGGAGCTGTTTTTT. Translated: CASSLGEAGELFF.

The rearrangement uses TRBV7-9 and TRBJ1-4; D unclear. Trimming removed 5 bases at V and 8 bases at J, with 12 bases between. This CDR3 has 13 amino acids. Germline-derived CDR1 and CDR2 are SEHNR and FQNEAQ (reference sequence). The DNA for the CDR3 is TGTGCCAGCAGCCCACCATCGGGGGAAAAACTGTTTTTT. Translated, it gives CASSPPSGEKLFF.

This sequence joins TRBV7-9 and TRBJ2-5; TRBD2 might be the D (5 bases). The V and J ends lost 2 bases and 3 bases respectively, with 10 bases between them. The CDR3 has 14 amino acids. The germline V gene encodes CDR1 SEHNR and CDR2 FQNEAQ (reference sequence). The CDR3 sequence is CASSLRGREETQYF. DNA of the CDR3: TGTGCCAGCAGCTTACGGGGTAGGGAAGAGACCCAGTACTTC. Full variable domain (outside the CDR3, taken from reference TRBV7-9 and TRBJ2-5): DTGVSQNPRHKITKRGQNVTFRCDPISEHNRLYWYRQTLGQGPEFLTYFQNEAQLEKSRLLSDRFSAERPKGSFSTLEIQRTEQGDSAMYLCASSLRGREETQYFGPGTRLLVL.

The CDR3 DNA reads TGTGCGACGGGGGGGCCCCCCTCCTACGAGCAGTACTTC. Its translation is CATGGPPSYEQYF. The V and J genes are TRBV5-4 and TRBJ2-7; 8 positions match TRBD2. The CDR3 contains 13 residues. The germline V gene has CDR1 SGHNT and CDR2 YYREEE (reference sequence). Together with reference TRBV5-4 and TRBJ2-7, the CDR3 gives the full variable domain: ETGVTQSPTHLIKTRGQQVTLRCSSQSGHNTVSWYQQALGQGPQFIFQYYREEENGRGNFPPRFSGLQFPNYSSELNVNALELDDSALYLCATGGPPSYEQYFGPGTRLTVT.

The CDR3 loop is CAWSIREGVNTEAFF. The CDR3 nucleotides read TGTGCCTGGAGTATAAGGGAGGGTGTGAACACTGAAGCTTTCTTT. The chain uses TRBV30 and TRBJ1-1; D not certain. With 2 bases removed from V and 0 bases from J, the gap between germline ends came to 13 bases. Germline CDR1 and CDR2: GTSNPN and SVGIG (reference sequence). This CDR3 spans 15 amino acids.

V and J are TRBV5-1 and TRBJ2-7, with 8 bases lining up with TRBD1. J lost 2 bases, V lost 8 bases, and 6 bases had no gene match. CDR1 is SGHRS, CDR2 YFSETQ, per germline. This CDR3 is built from 13 residues. The CDR3 loop reads CASAQGVPYEQYF. CDR3 sequence (DNA): TGCGCCAGTGCACAGGGGGTTCCCTACGAGCAGTACTTC.

This clone occurred a few times. The chain couples TRBV11-2 to TRBJ1-1, with TRBD1 matching 8 bases. The germline gives CDR1 SGHAT, CDR2 FQNNGV. The CDR3 is 13 residues long. The V and J ends lost 5 bases and 10 bases, in that order; junction bases with no gene match: 9. CDR3 DNA sequence: TGTGCCAGCAGCATCGGGCAAGACAGGGGAGCTTTCTTT. This gives the protein CASSIGQDRGAFF.

This chain links TRBV18 with TRBJ1-4; the D gene is possibly TRBD1 (5 bases). Trimming took 5 bases from V and 8 from J, leaving 15 bases between them. CDR1 and CDR2 (germline): KGHSH, LQKENI. This CDR3 has 14 residues. This chain's CDR3 is CASSLQDAFEKLFF. The CDR3 DNA is TGTGCCAGCTCATTACAGGATGCCTTCGAAAAACTGTTTTTT.

This clone was seen once. This chain joins TRBV5-1 and TRBJ2-5; TRBD1 aligns across 8 bases. The CDR3 totals 16 residues. Germline values: CDR1 SGHRS, CDR2 YFSETQ. J lost 2 bases, V lost 1 base, and 7 bases had no gene match. The CDR3 DNA reads TGCGCCAGCAGCTTGTTTCAGGGGGCGCTTCAAGAGACCCAGTACTTC. This encodes CASSLFQGALQETQYF.

V and J are TRBV5-1 and TRBJ2-1, with 9 positions matching TRBD2. CDR3 length: 14 amino acids. Trimming at V came to 4 bases and at J to 7 bases, leaving 6 bases not matched to a gene. Germline V gives CDR1 SGHRS, CDR2 YFSETQ. Here the CDR3 reads CASSTGLAWNEQFF. CDR3 DNA sequence: TGCGCCAGCAGCACGGGACTAGCCTGGAATGAGCAGTTCTTC.